This TCR beta chain was recovered during a study of OX40 agonist ivuxolimab in advanced cancers. The repertoire was sequenced with immunoSEQ multiplex PCR; TCRdb's copy has only in-frame clones and lacks some. Here the sample spans more than 65,000 clones, nearly 90% being singletons. About this clone: One junction end disagrees with the germline gene, perhaps due to a read error.

Germline loops: CDR1 SSHAT, CDR2 FNYEAQ (reference sequence). The CDR3 sequence is 14 residues long. The sample was CD4+ or CD8+ T cells sorted from blood, taken in a trial of the OX40 agonist ivuxolimab. The TCR comes from an adult with an advanced solid tumor such as melanoma, head and neck, liver or kidney cancer. The rearrangement joins TRBV7-7 to TRBJ2-5; 7 bases are shared with TRBD1. CDR3 coding DNA: TGTGCTAGCAGCCCTCGACAGGGCGGCGAGACCCAGTACTTC. As protein: CASSPRQGGETQYF.